The sequence of this TCR beta chain was determined in a study of blood T cell repertoires in COVID-19. The wider study: Material from acute and convalescent COVID-19 was sourced from the United States, Italy and Spain. In each case, the material was cDNA or gDNA derived from T cells, B-cell-depleted T cells, or PBMCs.

The CDR3 is 13 amino acids. Germline values: CDR1 MNHEY, CDR2 SVGAGI. J gave up 7 bases and V 6 bases, and 4 bases lay outside the gene matches. As originally analysed: Nucleated cell number was recorded as an estimate derived from reference gene primer amplification. Data came from immunoSEQ multiplex PCR; TCRdb stores just in-frame clones and leaves some out. That table gives V, J and clone size, and the DNA gave D and trimming. The sample consists of more than 45,000 clones, about 89% of them appearing once. The sample taken for sequencing was peripheral blood. The chain is built from TRBV6-5 and TRBJ1-2, with 11 bases identical to TRBD1. This clonotype was obtained from a man between 65 and 85 years old with active COVID-19. CDR3 bases: TGTGCCAGCAGCGGACAGGGGGCGGGTGGCTACACCTTC. It yields the protein CASSGQGAGGYTF.